The source of this T cell receptor beta chain is a study of post-analysis software for immune sequencing data (dated by TCRdb to the mid-2010s). Background on the whole study: Disease courses on record covered relapsing-remitting, secondary progressive and progressive-relapsing multiple sclerosis, though some patients had no subtype annotation. The patient repertoires were set against under 12 previously published healthy control repertoires from donors whose ages ranged from 6 to 25 years. A subset of samples was prepared in parallel using single-end sample barcoding, then pooled and co-amplified after Illumina adapter ligation.

The library was built by means of PCR. Sequencing used an Illumina HiSeq 2500. To reduce PCR and sequencing biases, unique molecular identifiers were incorporated into the TCR beta cDNA libraries. Per 1 to 10 million input T cells, 500,000 or so cDNA molecules were obtained, such that each molecule approximated one T cell. The patient libraries were prepared and sequenced using the same protocol as the earlier healthy control dataset. Samples belonging to the same batch were prepared together, multiplexed and sequenced on a shared HiSeq lane. In the paper's pipeline: MIGEC handled the raw barcoded reads, throwing out single-read molecular identifier groups before consensus assembly and CDR3 extraction. Clonotype tables were post-analysed with VDJtools, and diversity was normalized by down-sampling all datasets to the smallest sample size. To correct batch-related cross-sample contamination, repertoire overlap clustering matched CDR3 amino acid sequences but not nucleotide sequences. Starting from the raw public reads, TCRdb applied fastp trimming at Q25, assembled clones with MiXCR and retained in-frame beta chains. Rows with one shared CDR3 protein collapse into an entry with the most common genes and DNA. The authors' filters were not applied to this entry. The sample table shows 450,000 or so distinct CDR3 sequences, and under 55% are seen once. About 12% of the sample goes to the ten largest clones.

What the authors observed across the whole study: The control group was slightly older than the multiple sclerosis patient group. Normalized Chao1 diversity was significantly lower in multiple sclerosis patients than controls, suggesting substantial peripheral T-cell clonal expansion. Direct clustering with F measure revealed strong co-clustering of samples prepared in the same batch, which led to a batch-effect correction.

About this clonotype: Its antigen target is currently unknown. One base away there is no much larger clone; base qualities are not given.

TCR beta repertoires were profiled from peripheral blood of some 13 young patients with multiple sclerosis to demonstrate the VDJtools post-analysis software. The patients with multiple sclerosis were children and adolescents between about 6 and 17 years of age. Sequencing used blood. The receptor was derived from a girl aged 5-17 years with multiple sclerosis.

In nucleotides, the sequence is TGTGCCAGCAGCGTGGATCAATTGGGTATAGGCTATGGCTACACCTTC. It specifies CASSVDQLGIGYGYTF. The rearranged segments are TRBV9 and TRBJ1-2, with the D segment identity uncertain. Inclusive of the bounding cysteine and phenylalanine, the CDR3 is 16 residues long. Kept here is only the CDR3 DNA, which spans 48 bases and is read in frame from base 1. Trimming costs V 2 bases and J 4 bases, and their ends lie 18 bases apart. CDR1 and CDR2 are read off the germline V gene as SGDLS and YYNGEE.